The 30 T cell receptor beta chains below come from one sample, sequenced in a study of Ad26.COV2.S vaccination and SARS-CoV-2 variants. TCRdb's table, derived via immunoSEQ multiplex PCR, lists solely in-frame clones and lacks some. Altogether about 350,000 clones are present, around 83% being singletons, with the ten largest covering approximately 3.5%. This sample's treatment: 19 received Ad26.COV2.S at low or high dose, single or two shots; about 5 received placebo; per-sample allocation not given. The samples date from day 63 after the first vaccine or placebo injection. The sequencing here drew on peripheral blood, taken in a trial of Ad26.COV2.S vaccine versus placebo. These receptors all come from a person between 18 and 59 years old who received the Ad26.COV2.S COVID-19 vaccine or a placebo.

This clone appeared a single time. The chain has TRBV6-2 or TRBV6-3 and TRBJ2-7; D not resolved. Per germline, CDR1 MNHEY and CDR2 SVGEGT. The CDR3 contains 16 residues. V was pared by 0 bases and J by 2 bases, with 14 bases between. This chain's CDR3 is CASSYSRDRPTYEQYF. CDR3 sequence (DNA): TGTGCCAGCAGTTACTCTAGGGATCGGCCGACCTACGAGCAGTACTTC.

Only one count was recorded for this clone. This rearrangement joins TRBV3-1 (or the pseudogene TRBV3-2) to TRBJ1-2; D remains unclear. The CDR3 runs 17 residues. Germline values: CDR1 LGHDT, CDR2 YNNKEL (reference sequence). V was trimmed by 1 base and J by 0 bases, leaving 15 bases between them. CDR3 region: CASSQGPKNRANYGYTF. CDR3 sequence (DNA): TGTGCCAGCAGCCAAGGACCGAAGAACCGAGCTAACTATGGCTACACCTTC.

The rearrangement links TRBV2 to TRBJ1-5; 9 bases line up with TRBD1. Trimming took 6 bases from V and 4 from J; bases not matched to a gene: 7. Per the germline V gene, CDR1 is SNHLY and CDR2 is FYNNEI. The CDR3 sequence is 15 residues long. The CDR3 loop is CASRGDRAVNQPQHF. Here the CDR3 DNA reads TGTGCCAGCAGGGGGGACAGGGCTGTAAATCAGCCCCAGCATTTT. Using reference TRBV2 and TRBJ1-5 for the parts outside the CDR3, the full variable domain is EPEVTQTPSHQVTQMGQEVILRCVPISNHLYFYWYRQILGQKVEFLVSFYNNEISEKSEIFDDQFSVERPDGSNFTLKIRSTKLEDSAMYFCASRGDRAVNQPQHFGDGTRLSIL.

This chain uses TRBV13 with TRBJ1-6; D is perhaps TRBD1 (5 bases). CDR1 and CDR2 (germline): PRHDT, FYEKMQ (reference sequence). The CDR3 spans 15 residues. Between the trimmed V and J ends, which lost 0 bases and 8 bases, there was a span of 11 bases. The CDR3 region is CASSLGRGTDSPLHF. CDR3 bases: TGTGCCAGCAGCTTAGGCCGGGGCACGGATTCACCCCTCCACTTT.

The chain has TRBV9 and TRBJ2-3; 11 positions agree with TRBD1. Germline V CDR1 and CDR2: SGDLS, YYNGEE. The CDR3 is 15 amino acids. V trimming: 1 base; J trimming: 6 bases; junction bases outside the gene matches: 4. The DNA for the CDR3 is TGTGCCAGCAGCGTACGGACAGGGGGCGGGGATACGCAGTATTTT. This translates into CASSVRTGGGDTQYF.

V and J are TRBV7-2 and TRBJ2-7, with TRBD2 matching over 14 bases. This CDR3 comprises 13 residues. Trimming at V came to 4 bases and at J to 12 bases, leaving 5 bases not matched to a gene. CDR1 is SGHTA, CDR2 FQGNSA, per germline. The CDR3 loop is CASSSGLAGAGYF. CDR3 nucleotides: TGTGCCAGCAGCTCGGGACTAGCGGGAGCGGGGTACTTC.

As concerns this clone: A junction end diverges from the germline sequence, so it may reflect a read error. The chain links TRBV9 to TRBJ2-1, with 7 positions matching TRBD1. The CDR3 length is 13 residues. CDR1 SGDLS and CDR2 YYNGEE come from the germline V gene. The CDR3 loop is CASSGPTGLELFF. CDR3 coding DNA: TGTGCCAGCAGCGGACCGACAGGGCTAGAGCTGTTCTTC.

Notes on this clone: Other nucleotide sequences in the sample specify the same CDR3. V gene TRBV5-1 combines with J gene TRBJ2-1; 12 positions agree with TRBD2. The length of the CDR3 is 16 residues. Trimming removed 3 bases from V and 9 bases from J; junction bases left unmatched: 10. Germline V gene lookup returns CDR1 SGHRS and CDR2 YFSETQ. Here the CDR3 DNA reads TGCGCCAGCAGCTCCGGGTCTAGCGGGGGGGCCTTTGAGCAGTTCTTC. Translated: CASSSGSSGGAFEQFF.

In this sample, this clone turned up once. The chain couples TRBV28 to TRBJ2-3; no clear D. The CDR3 totals 13 residues. V was cut by 4 bases and J by 6 bases, with 11 bases left in between. Germline CDR1 MDHEN, CDR2 SYDVKM. The CDR3 DNA sequence: TGTGCCAGCAGTTCTCCCTACCCCGATACGCAGTATTTT. Translation gives CASSSPYPDTQYF.

Concerning this clone itself: A read error may account for a junction end that differs from germline. CDR3 residues: CASSPLDGRAVVVF. The CDR3 bases are TGTGCCAGCTCACCCTTAGACGGGAGGGCAGTCGTCGTCTTC. The chain carries TRBV18 and TRBJ2-7; 8 bases are shared with TRBD2. CDR3 size: 14 residues. Germline V CDR1 and CDR2: KGHSH, LQKENI. The complete variable domain, with remaining parts taken from reference TRBV18 and TRBJ2-7, reads NAGVMQNPRHLVRRRGQEARLRCSPMKGHSHVYWYRQLPEEGLKFMVYLQKENIIDESGMPKERFSAEFPKEGPSILRIQQVVRGDSAAYFCASSPLDGRAVVVFGPGTRLTVT.

The chain joins TRBV7-2 to TRBJ2-7; a possible D gene is TRBD1 (6 bases). This CDR3 comprises 14 residues. Trimming cost V 1 base and J 1 base, with 8 bases left between them. CDR1 and CDR2 from the germline V gene are SGHTA and FQGNSA. CDR3 residues: CASSLVQGSYEQYF. The CDR3, as DNA: TGTGCCAGCAGCTTAGTACAGGGTTCCTACGAGCAGTACTTC.

A word on this clone: In the same sample, other DNA sequences code for this CDR3. The chain links TRBV6-5 to TRBJ1-1; possibly TRBD1 for D (6 bases). V lost 6 bases to trimming and J lost 0 bases, with 8 bases between them. The germline CDR1 and CDR2 sequences are MNHEY and SVGAGI. CDR3 length: 13 residues. The CDR3, as DNA: TGTGCCAGCAGAGGGGGGGTGAACACTGAAGCTTTCTTT. Encoded protein: CASRGGVNTEAFF.

The table lists this clone with a count of one. The chain uses TRBV18 and TRBJ1-2, with TRBD1 identical over 8 bases. Germline-derived CDR1 and CDR2 are KGHSH and LQKENI. The CDR3 contains 14 residues. V was pared by 5 bases and J by 7 bases, with 9 bases of the junction left unmatched. CDR3 nucleotides: TGTGCCAGCTCATCTTTGACAGGGGAGGTTGGCTACACCTTC. Translating it yields CASSSLTGEVGYTF. Drawing the rest from reference TRBV18 and TRBJ1-2, the complete variable domain is NAGVMQNPRHLVRRRGQEARLRCSPMKGHSHVYWYRQLPEEGLKFMVYLQKENIIDESGMPKERFSAEFPKEGPSILRIQQVVRGDSAAYFCASSSLTGEVGYTFGSGTRLTVV.

The chain carries TRBV2 and TRBJ1-5; D is unresolved. CDR1 SNHLY and CDR2 FYNNEI come from the germline V gene. Trimming pared 4 bases from V and 0 bases from J, leaving 7 bases between. The CDR3 spans 14 residues. The CDR3 sequence is CASSVWDSNQPQHF. CDR3 in DNA: TGTGCCAGCAGTGTTTGGGATAGCAATCAGCCCCAGCATTTT. The whole variable domain, remainder taken from reference TRBV2 and TRBJ1-5, is EPEVTQTPSHQVTQMGQEVILRCVPISNHLYFYWYRQILGQKVEFLVSFYNNEISEKSEIFDDQFSVERPDGSNFTLKIRSTKLEDSAMYFCASSVWDSNQPQHFGDGTRLSIL.

The V gene is TRBV7-2, the J gene TRBJ2-3, with TRBD2 identical over 8 bases. This CDR3 has 15 residues. Germline trimming cut 5 bases from V and 1 base from J; bases unmatched to any gene: 5. The V gene's germline CDR1 is SGHTA and CDR2 FQGNSA. CDR3 nucleotides: TGTGCCAGCAGCACCCTGACTAGCGGCACAGATACGCAGTATTTT. It is translated as CASSTLTSGTDTQYF.

This clone appeared a single time. The chain's CDR3 is CATTRGGGGANYGYTF. As DNA, the CDR3 is TGTGCCACCACCCGGGGCGGAGGGGGGGCTAACTATGGCTACACCTTC. J is TRBJ1-2 and V is TRBV28; perhaps TRBD1 as D (6 bases). This CDR3 comprises 16 residues. Germline lookup yields CDR1 MDHEN and CDR2 SYDVKM. V was shortened by 10 bases and J by 0 bases, with 21 bases between the two germline ends.

This clone appeared a few times. This chain joins TRBV18 and TRBJ1-1; D is ambiguous. CDR3 length equals 13 residues. V lost 3 bases and J 10 bases, leaving 15 bases between the germline ends. Germline assignment: CDR1 KGHSH and CDR2 LQKENI. The CDR3 DNA is TGTGCCAGCTCACCGGGTCCGTGGGGAGGAGCTTTCTTT. This sequence encodes CASSPGPWGGAFF.

This chain uses TRBV6-2 or TRBV6-3 with TRBJ2-5; D is perhaps TRBD1 (5 bases). V was clipped by 6 bases and J by 0 bases, with 14 bases between them. Germline values: CDR1 MNHEY, CDR2 SVGEGT. The CDR3 consists of 15 residues. The CDR3 DNA is TGTGCCAGCAGCTCACGGCGACAGAACCAAGAGACCCAGTACTTC. It specifies CASSSRRQNQETQYF.

The J gene is TRBJ2-1, the V gene TRBV7-6; D is ambiguous. Germline assignment: CDR1 SGHVS and CDR2 FNYEAQ. The CDR3 loop spans 15 amino acids. Trimming cost V 2 bases and J 2 bases, with 10 bases left between them. CDR3 in DNA: TGTGCCAGCAGCTTATTCTCGGGCCCCTACAATGAGCAGTTCTTC. It codes for CASSLFSGPYNEQFF.

This chain's CDR3 is CASSLEAQGYGYTF. CDR3 nucleotide sequence: TGTGCCAGCAGCTTAGAGGCACAGGGGTATGGCTACACCTTC. The V call is TRBV7-9, the J call TRBJ1-2, with TRBD1 matching over 7 bases. Germline V gene data show CDR1 as SEHNR and CDR2 as FQNEAQ (reference sequence). This CDR3 contains 14 residues. V lost 1 base, J lost 5 bases, and 4 bases stayed unmatched.

This clone was detected only a few times. V is TRBV18 and J is TRBJ2-1; the D gene could be TRBD1 or TRBD2 (5 bases each). V gave up 5 bases and J gave up 12 bases, with 14 bases separating them. The CDR3 consists of 12 residues. Germline V gives CDR1 KGHSH, CDR2 LQKENI. In DNA form, the CDR3 reads TGTGCCAGCTCAAGGGACCAGCAGGCGCAGTTCTTC. Its translation is CASSRDQQAQFF.

The chain couples TRBV27 to TRBJ1-6; 7 bases agree with TRBD1. The CDR3 covers 19 residues. Germline trimming cut 6 bases from V and 0 bases from J; bases unmatched to any gene: 14. Germline CDR1 MNHEY, CDR2 SMNVEV (reference sequence). The chain's CDR3 is CASSRRGLGDRSYNSPLHF. DNA for the CDR3: TGTGCCAGCAGCCGGAGGGGGCTCGGGGATCGCTCCTATAATTCACCCCTCCACTTT.

V gene TRBV12-3 or TRBV12-4 combines with J gene TRBJ1-1; D is unresolved. Trimming pared 6 bases from V and 6 bases from J, leaving 14 bases between. The CDR3 sequence is 13 residues long. The CDR3 sequence is CASSTAGPAEAFF. In nucleotides, the CDR3 is TGTGCCAGCAGCACCGCCGGCCCTGCTGAAGCTTTCTTT.

The J gene is TRBJ2-3, the V gene TRBV6-5; D not certain. Per the germline V gene, CDR1 is MNHEY and CDR2 is SVGAGI. This CDR3 comprises 14 residues. Trimming left V 1 base short and J 0 bases short, with 5 bases between. The CDR3 sequence: CASSYYQSTDTQYF. The DNA of the CDR3 is TGTGCCAGCAGTTACTACCAAAGCACAGATACGCAGTATTTT.

V is TRBV18 and J is TRBJ1-3; tentatively, D is TRBD1 (6 bases). V was trimmed by 3 bases and J by 4 bases, leaving 10 bases between them. CDR3 length equals 14 residues. Looked up from germline, CDR1 is KGHSH and CDR2 is LQKENI. The CDR3 nucleotides read TGTGCCAGCTCACCCACAGGGAACGGAAACACCATATATTTT. Translated, it gives CASSPTGNGNTIYF.

In its sample, this clone was seen a few times. The gene calls are TRBV9 and TRBJ2-5; D not resolved. This CDR3 is built from 15 residues. Trimming removed 1 base at V and 5 bases at J, with 15 bases between. Germline V CDR1 and CDR2: SGDLS, YYNGEE. CDR3 coding DNA: TGTGCCAGCAGCGTATCACCGGGCCCCACGGAGACCCAGTACTTC. Amino acid sequence: CASSVSPGPTETQYF.

This rearrangement joins TRBV29-1 to TRBJ2-7; 7 positions match TRBD1. The CDR3 runs to 13 residues. The junction had 7 bases not matched to a gene; V was cut back by 2 bases and J by 6 bases. Germline V gene sequence: CDR1 SQVTM, CDR2 ANQGSEA. The CDR3 coding sequence is TGCAGCGTTGAACTGACAGGGCGAGGCGAGCAGTACTTC. It specifies CSVELTGRGEQYF.

The chain joins TRBV7-6 to TRBJ1-5; TRBD1 might be the D (6 bases). The ends were cut back, 5 bases at V and 4 bases at J, with 18 bases in the middle. This CDR3 is built from 16 residues. In germline, CDR1 is SGHVS, CDR2 FNYEAQ. This chain's CDR3 is CASSDTMTGVNQPQHF. The DNA of the CDR3 is TGTGCCAGCAGCGACACGATGACAGGAGTTAATCAGCCCCAGCATTTT.

This chain connects TRBV11-2 to TRBJ2-2, with 11 bases matching TRBD1. From germline, CDR1 is SGHAT and CDR2 FQNNGV. The CDR3 is made up of 19 amino acids. After removal of 0 bases from V and 7 bases from J, the junction contained 13 bases not matched to a gene. The CDR3, as DNA: TGTGCCAGCAGCTTAGATCATTATGAGGGACAGGGGGGAGTCGGGGAGCTGTTTTTT. It specifies CASSLDHYEGQGGVGELFF.

This chain uses TRBV6-6 with TRBJ2-5; 12 bases are shared with TRBD1. CDR3 length: 15 residues. J lost 6 bases, V lost 8 bases, and 10 bases had no gene match. Germline CDR1 is MNHNY and CDR2 is SVGAGI (reference sequence). As DNA, the CDR3 is TGTGCCAGCGGAAGCCGGGACAGGGGGCTGAAGACCCAGTACTTC. Amino acid sequence: CASGSRDRGLKTQYF.